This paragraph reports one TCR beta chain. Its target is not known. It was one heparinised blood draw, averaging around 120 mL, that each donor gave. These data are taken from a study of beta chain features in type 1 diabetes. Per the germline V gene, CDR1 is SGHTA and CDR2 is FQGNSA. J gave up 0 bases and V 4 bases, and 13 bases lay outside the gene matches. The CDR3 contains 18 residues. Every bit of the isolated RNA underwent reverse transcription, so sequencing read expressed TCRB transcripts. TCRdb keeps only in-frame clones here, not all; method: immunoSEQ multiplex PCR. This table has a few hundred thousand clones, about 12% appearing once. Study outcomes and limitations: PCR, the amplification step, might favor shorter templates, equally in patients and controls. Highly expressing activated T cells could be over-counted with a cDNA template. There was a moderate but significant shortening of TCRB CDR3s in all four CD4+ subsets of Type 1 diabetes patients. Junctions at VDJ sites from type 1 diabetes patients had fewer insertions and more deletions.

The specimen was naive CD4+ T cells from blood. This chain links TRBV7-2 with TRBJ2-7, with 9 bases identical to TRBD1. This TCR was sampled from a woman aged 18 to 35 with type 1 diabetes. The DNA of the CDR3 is TGTGCCAGCAGCTGGGACAGGGAAGCAATGTACCGCTCCTACGAGCAGTACTTC. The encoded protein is CASSWDREAMYRSYEQYF.